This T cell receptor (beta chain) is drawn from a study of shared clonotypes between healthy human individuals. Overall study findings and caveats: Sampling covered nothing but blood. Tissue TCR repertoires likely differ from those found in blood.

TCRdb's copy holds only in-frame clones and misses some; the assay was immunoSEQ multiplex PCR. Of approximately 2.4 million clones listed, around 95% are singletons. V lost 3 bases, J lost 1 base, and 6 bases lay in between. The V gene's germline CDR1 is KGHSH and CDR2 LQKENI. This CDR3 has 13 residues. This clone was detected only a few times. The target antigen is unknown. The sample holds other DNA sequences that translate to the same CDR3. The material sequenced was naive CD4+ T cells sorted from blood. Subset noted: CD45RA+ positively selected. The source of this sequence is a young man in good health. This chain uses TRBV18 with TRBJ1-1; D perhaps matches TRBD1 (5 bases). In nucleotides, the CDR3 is TGTGCCAGCTCACCTCAGGGGAACACTGAAGCTTTCTTT. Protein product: CASSPQGNTEAFF.